This T cell receptor (beta chain) is from a study of beta chain features in type 1 diabetes. Study conclusions and caveats: Moderate but significant shortening of TCRB CDR3s was recorded in all four CD4+ subsets from Type 1 diabetes patients. High TCR expression in some cells could lead to their over-representation in cDNA sequencing.

V shed 8 bases, J shed 12 bases, and the junction held 7 bases outside the gene matches. CDR1 SGHTA and CDR2 FQGNSA come from the germline V gene. This CDR3 has 12 amino acids. Only a few counts were recorded for this clone. Its target is not known. The authors reverse transcribed all of the isolated RNA, so sequencing captured expressed TCRB transcripts. Data came from immunoSEQ multiplex PCR; TCRdb stores just in-frame clones and leaves some out. The sample includes about 270,000 clones, about 13% of them seen just once. The specimen was naive CD4+ T cells from blood. This chain links TRBV7-2 with TRBJ2-7, with 13 bases identical to TRBD2. This TCR derives from a man aged 30 to 45 with type 1 diabetes. This chain's CDR3 is CASGTSGTRPYF. The CDR3 DNA follows: TGTGCCAGCGGGACTAGCGGGACCCGACCGTACTTC.